This entry lists 20 T cell receptor beta chains sequenced from one sample in a study of blood T cell repertoires in COVID-19. This table comes from immunoSEQ multiplex PCR, and its TCRdb copy is limited to in-frame clones, with some not included. Of 250,000 to 350,000 clones in the sample, more than 80% were seen once. The sample taken for sequencing was peripheral blood. Receptors originate from a young man who had recovered from COVID-19.

V and J are TRBV10-3 and TRBJ2-3, with D hard to call. Per the germline V gene, CDR1 is ENHRY and CDR2 is SYGVKD. This CDR3 is built from 11 residues. Trimming pared 6 bases from V and 4 bases from J, leaving 5 bases between. CDR3 sequence (DNA): TGTGCCATCAGGGCAGCAGATACGCAGTATTTT. This sequence encodes CAIRAADTQYF.

The chain uses TRBV5-8 and TRBJ1-5, with a weak D call TRBD1 (5 bases). This CDR3 has 16 amino acids. Germline V CDR1 and CDR2: SGHTS, YDEGEE. V was cut by 3 bases and J by 6 bases, with 19 bases left in between. The CDR3 region is CASSSLDRQHGQPQHF. The DNA of the CDR3 is TGTGCCAGCAGCTCCTTGGACCGACAGCATGGTCAGCCCCAGCATTTT.

V is TRBV19 and J is TRBJ2-2; 7 bases map to TRBD1. The CDR3 runs to 14 residues. After removal of 9 bases from V and 6 bases from J, the junction contained 10 bases not matched to a gene. Germline lookup yields CDR1 LNHDA and CDR2 SQIVND (reference sequence). CDR3 in DNA: TGTGCCAGCCAAAGAGGGGGCGACGCCGGGGAGCTGTTTTTT. The encoded protein is CASQRGGDAGELFF.

The table lists this clone with a few counts. This sequence joins TRBV19 and TRBJ2-7; tentatively, D is TRBD1 (5 bases). The CDR3 has 13 residues. V lost 8 bases and J lost 2, with 13 bases in between. The germline gives CDR1 LNHDA, CDR2 SQIVND (reference sequence). The CDR3 reads CASSWEGAYEQYF. The CDR3 nucleotides read TGTGCCAGTTCTTGGGAAGGGGCCTACGAGCAGTACTTC.

The rearrangement uses TRBV12-3 or TRBV12-4 and TRBJ1-2; 7 nucleotides line up with TRBD1. The J segment lost 4 bases and the V segment lost 6 bases, leaving 2 bases of the junction unmatched. The CDR3 consists of 12 residues. This chain's CDR3 is CASRKGAYGYTF. The DNA for the CDR3 is TGTGCCAGCAGGAAGGGGGCCTATGGCTACACCTTC.

V gene TRBV4-1 combines with J gene TRBJ2-5; 8 nucleotides agree with TRBD2. J gave up 2 bases and V 0 bases, and 8 bases lay outside the gene matches. Germline CDR1 MGHRA, CDR2 YSYEKL. The CDR3 spans 17 residues. The CDR3 nucleotides are TGCGCCAGCAGCCAAGATTGGCCTAGCGGGTTACAAGAGACCCAGTACTTC. It encodes CASSQDWPSGLQETQYF.

The rearrangement uses TRBV7-3 and TRBJ2-3; 9 bases align to TRBD2. V shed 0 bases, J shed 0 bases, and the junction held 7 bases outside the gene matches. The germline CDR1 and CDR2 sequences are SGHTA and FQGTGA. The CDR3 contains 18 residues. This CDR3 reads CASSLTRGAGGSTDTQYF. DNA of the CDR3: TGTGCCAGCAGCTTAACGAGGGGAGCGGGAGGAAGCACAGATACGCAGTATTTT.

The chain has TRBV30 and TRBJ2-1; the D gene is possibly TRBD2 (5 bases). The CDR3 is 13 residues long. The ends were cut back, 1 base at V and 3 bases at J, with 7 bases in the middle. Germline V CDR1 and CDR2: GTSNPN, SVGIG (reference sequence). CDR3 nucleotides: TGTGCCTGGAGTGGAGGGAACTACAATGAGCAGTTCTTC. As protein: CAWSGGNYNEQFF.

The chain combines TRBV5-1 with TRBJ2-2; D gene ambiguous. The CDR3 loop spans 12 amino acids. Trimming left V 2 bases short and J 7 bases short, with 6 bases between. From germline, CDR1 is SGHRS and CDR2 YFSETQ. The CDR3 DNA is TGCGCCAGCAGCTTCCAGGTCGGGGAGCTGTTTTTT. It yields the protein CASSFQVGELFF. The whole variable domain, filled in from reference TRBV5-1 and TRBJ2-2, reads KAGVTQTPRYLIKTRGQQVTLSCSPISGHRSVSWYQQTPGQGLQFLFEYFSETQRNKGNFPGRFSGRQFSNSRSEMNVSTLELGDSALYLCASSFQVGELFFGEGSRLTVL.

This chain links TRBV27 with TRBJ2-2, with 11 bases that match TRBD1. Germline loops: CDR1 MNHEY, CDR2 SMNVEV (reference sequence). This CDR3 is 15 amino acids long. Germline trimming cut 5 bases from V and 5 bases from J; bases unmatched to any gene: 4. CDR3: CASSPGTGGTGELFF. DNA for the CDR3: TGTGCCAGCAGTCCTGGGACAGGGGGTACCGGGGAGCTGTTTTTT.

This chain connects TRBV29-1 to TRBJ2-7, with 8 positions matching TRBD2. The germline V gene encodes CDR1 SQVTM and CDR2 ANQGSEA. After removal of 4 bases from V and 2 bases from J, the junction contained 4 bases not matched to a gene. CDR3 length equals 13 residues. CDR3 sequence reads: CSVAQRETYEQYF. The CDR3, as DNA: TGCAGCGTTGCACAGCGGGAGACCTACGAGCAGTACTTC.

This clone occurred once. The chain carries TRBV20-1 and TRBJ1-1, with D hard to call. Germline CDR1 is DFQATT and CDR2 is SNEGSKA (reference sequence). V lost 6 bases and J 11 bases, leaving 16 bases between the germline ends. CDR3 length: 11 residues. CDR3 nucleotide sequence: TGCAGTGCCACCGGGCCGCCGGGGGCTTTCTTT. This encodes CSATGPPGAFF.

This chain connects TRBV27 to TRBJ1-1, with 7 bases matching TRBD1. The J segment lost 4 bases and the V segment lost 5 bases, leaving 1 base of the junction unmatched. CDR3 size: 12 residues. Germline CDR1 MNHEY, CDR2 SMNVEV (reference sequence). CDR3 DNA: TGTGCCAGCAGTAGGGGGCTCACTGAAGCTTTCTTT. Translating gives CASSRGLTEAFF.

This rearrangement joins TRBV6-5 to TRBJ2-7, with 8 bases that match TRBD1. The ends lost 2 bases at V and 0 bases at J; junction bases unmatched: 0. The CDR3 consists of 14 residues. CDR1 and CDR2 from the germline V gene are MNHEY and SVGAGI. The chain's CDR3 is CASSYTGGSYEQYF. Here the CDR3 DNA reads TGTGCCAGCAGTTACACAGGGGGCTCCTACGAGCAGTACTTC.

The V call is TRBV12-3 or TRBV12-4, the J call TRBJ2-2, with D hard to call. The CDR3 runs to 12 residues. Trimming took 6 bases from V and 4 from J, leaving 6 bases between them. The CDR3 spells CASSGSTGELFF. In DNA form, the CDR3 reads TGTGCCAGCAGCGGTAGCACCGGGGAGCTGTTTTTT.

The chain carries TRBV27 and TRBJ1-1; TRBD1 matches 9 bases. The germline CDR1 and CDR2 sequences are MNHEY and SMNVEV (reference sequence). The CDR3 runs to 12 residues. The V gene end was trimmed by 8 bases and the J gene end by 8 bases; junction bases not matched to a gene: 6. CDR3 sequence (DNA): TGTGCCAGCGGATCGACAGGGGGGGAAGCTTTCTTT. Translating it yields CASGSTGGEAFF.

The genes are TRBV6-1 and TRBJ2-1; 8 bases are shared with TRBD2. The CDR3 runs 17 residues. Germline loops: CDR1 MNHNS, CDR2 SASEGT. The V and J ends lost 3 bases and 3 bases, in that order; junction bases with no gene match: 10. In DNA, the CDR3 is TGTGCCAGCAGTGACCCTCGGGGGGGGCAACTCTACAATGAGCAGTTCTTC. It translates to CASSDPRGGQLYNEQFF.

The chain links TRBV12-5 to TRBJ1-1, with 7 bases lining up with TRBD1. The CDR3 sequence is 12 residues long. Germline V lookup: CDR1 LGHNT, CDR2 FRNRAP. V was clipped by 5 bases and J by 8 bases; unmatched bases: 5. The CDR3 nucleotides are TGTGCTAGTGGTGTTGGGACAGCCGAAGCTTTCTTT. The encoded protein is CASGVGTAEAFF.

This sequence joins TRBV18 and TRBJ1-2; possible D gene TRBD1, 6 bases. This CDR3 contains 15 residues. V was shortened by 5 bases and J by 4 bases, with 17 bases between the two germline ends. Germline V gene data show CDR1 as KGHSH and CDR2 as LQKENI. In DNA, the CDR3 is TGTGCCAGCTCATCCCGACAGGAGTTGGGCTATGGCTACACCTTC. This translates into CASSSRQELGYGYTF.

This sequence joins TRBV20-1 and TRBJ2-1; 9 bases agree with TRBD2. The CDR3 runs 15 residues. The germline V gene encodes CDR1 DFQATT and CDR2 SNEGSKA (reference sequence). Trimming took 3 bases from V and 3 from J; bases not matched to a gene: 6. This CDR3 reads CSASPLAGDYNEQFF. CDR3 DNA: TGCAGTGCTAGTCCGTTAGCGGGGGACTACAATGAGCAGTTCTTC.